This T cell receptor beta chain was profiled in a study of T cells in Graves' hyperthyroidism and ophthalmopathy (dated by TCRdb to the late 2010s). Regarding the research as a whole: Peripheral blood was collected at initial diagnosis, before any treatment. To identify distinguishing TCR V-J signatures, a discovery cohort of around 100 patients was used, comprising some 45 with Graves' ophthalmopathy and 57 with stable Graves' hyperthyroidism. Prospective prediction of ophthalmopathy was tested in an independent validation cohort of fewer than 20 hyperthyroidism patients and 17 patients who later progressed to ophthalmopathy. The roughly 100 discovery patients were randomly divided into training and test sets at a 7:3 ratio. Thyroid tissue and blood T-cell repertoires from about 6 Graves' hyperthyroidism patients were also compared in the study. After sampling, hyperthyroidism patients received methimazole starting at 30 mg daily, and ophthalmopathy patients received high-dose intravenous methylprednisolone. The paper reports TCR Vbeta CDR3 sequencing of more than 120 peripheral blood samples: 40 to 45 ophthalmopathy, roughly 80 hyperthyroidism and 17 progressor patients. Broad study findings and their caveats: Blood samples also contained most of the expanded thyroid clonotypes (frequency above 0.001), which suggests that blood repertoires may reflect thyroid immune responses. A model built on a 13 V-J signature distinguished ophthalmopathy from stable hyperthyroidism, reaching roughly 88% sensitivity and about 81% specificity in cross-validation and 80%/75% in testing. During validation, the model predicted progression to ophthalmopathy a median of roughly 7.1 months ahead of onset, with more than 55% sensitivity and 72.22% specificity. Sample size was not statistically predetermined, and investigators were not blinded to group allocation.

The hyperthyroidism patients were between 18 and 65 years old and newly diagnosed, with a disease duration of less than 2 months. Exclusion was applied to patients with uncontrolled infections, other autoimmune diseases, pregnancy or lactation. Diagnoses were based on clinical symptoms, serum thyroxine and TRAb, thyroid ultrasound and orbital computed tomography. For progressor patients, blood was drawn at the first diagnosis of hyperthyroidism, before any ophthalmopathy symptoms had appeared. Ficoll-Paque density gradient centrifugation was used to isolate PBMCs from around 10 ml of fresh peripheral blood. Patients classed as progressors first received a Graves' hyperthyroidism diagnosis and then went on to develop ophthalmopathy during follow-up. Total RNA was extracted using Trizol reagent, and RNA quality was assessed on an Agilent 2100 Bioanalyzer. The CDR3 has 15 amino acids, counting the end cysteine and phenylalanine. The read is trimmed to its CDR3 DNA, 45 bases read in frame from base 1. Trimming removed 2 bases from V and 10 bases from J, leaving 18 bases between the germline ends. From a lookup of the germline V gene, CDR1 and CDR2 are LGHNT and FRNRAP.

The TCR beta CDR3 regions were amplified from RNA transcripts. A first-round RT-PCR of the TCR CDR3 used the HTBI primer set with the Qiagen OneStep RT-PCR kit. The libraries were constructed in a second round of multiplex PCR and then size-selected and purified. Sequencing of the libraries was done on an Illumina HiSeq2000 using paired-end 100 bp reads. From the authors' description of their analysis: SOAPnuke was used to process the raw data, removing reads that contained adapters or uncalled bases, had a mean Phred below 15, or lacked an exact match to the constant primer or identifier. High-quality paired reads were merged with COPE v1.2.5, and unique nucleotide sequences were defined as clonotypes. MiTCR v1.1 was used to align the clonotypes against IMGT TRBV, TRBD and TRBJ reference segments. Only V-J combinations with frequency above 0.0001, covering roughly 99% of repertoires, were analysed. A TCS score was defined as the ratio of F50 (clonal expansion) to E x V (chaos), with BLOSUM62-based TCRdist applied between CDR3 peptides within each V-J. Welch's t-statistics and random forest reduced just over 500 V-J features to about 13, which were used in a naive Bayes classifier (R e1071). Clones were called with MiXCR by TCRdb after fastp trimmed the public reads at Q25, and only in-frame beta chains were retained. Records with the same CDR3 protein are collapsed into one entry carrying the most frequent genes and DNA. Here the V and J calls rest on TCRdb's processing, not on the authors' analysis. The sample table holds 650,000 to 850,000 distinct CDR3 sequences, of which 15% to 20% were seen once. The ten largest clones add up to 15% to 20% of the sample.

Comments on this clonotype: Its antigen is not yet known. No base quality information exists; no much larger clone differs at one position.

The chain employs TRBV12-5 and TRBJ2-1; matching of 5 bases hints at TRBD1 as the D gene. The clonotype was recovered from a woman aged 45-65 years with Graves' hyperthyroidism that later progressed to Graves' ophthalmopathy. The material sequenced was blood. The CDR3 protein is CASGLSRVPSREQFF. The base sequence is TGTGCTAGTGGTTTGAGCAGGGTTCCCTCTCGGGAGCAGTTCTTC.